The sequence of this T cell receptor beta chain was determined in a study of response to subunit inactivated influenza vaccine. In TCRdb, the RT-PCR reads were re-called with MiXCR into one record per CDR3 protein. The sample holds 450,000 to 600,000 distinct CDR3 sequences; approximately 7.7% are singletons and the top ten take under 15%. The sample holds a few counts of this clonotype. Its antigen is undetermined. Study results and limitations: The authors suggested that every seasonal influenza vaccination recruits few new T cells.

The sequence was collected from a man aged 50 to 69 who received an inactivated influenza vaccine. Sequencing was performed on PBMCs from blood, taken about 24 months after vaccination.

This CDR3 reads CASTEGRGQKNEQYF. CDR3 in DNA: TGTGCCAGCACCGAGGGAAGGGGGCAAAAGAACGAGCAGTACTTC. The rearrangement uses TRBV2 and TRBJ2-7; 7 bases map to TRBD1. V trimming: 7 bases; J trimming: 5 bases; junction bases outside the gene matches: 14. The CDR3 length is 15 residues. Germline CDR1 SNHLY, CDR2 FYNNEI.